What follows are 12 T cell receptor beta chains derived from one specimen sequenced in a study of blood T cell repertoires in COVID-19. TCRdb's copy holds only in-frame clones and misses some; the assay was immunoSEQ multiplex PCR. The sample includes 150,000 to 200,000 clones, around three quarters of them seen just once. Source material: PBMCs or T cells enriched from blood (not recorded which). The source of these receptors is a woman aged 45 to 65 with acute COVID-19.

CDR3 nucleotides: TGCGCCAGCAGCCAAGAAGGCGGGACAGCCAGCTCCTATAATTCACCCCTCCACTTT. This encodes CASSQEGGTASSYNSPLHF. The chain has TRBV4-1 and TRBJ1-6; 7 bases are a match to TRBD1. This CDR3 region has 19 residues. Trimming at V came to 0 bases and at J to 0 bases, leaving 8 bases not matched to a gene. Germline values: CDR1 MGHRA, CDR2 YSYEKL.

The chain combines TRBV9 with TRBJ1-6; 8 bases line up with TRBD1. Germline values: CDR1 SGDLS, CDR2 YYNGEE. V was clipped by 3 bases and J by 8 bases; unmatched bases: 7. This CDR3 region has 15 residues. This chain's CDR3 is CASSGGTGGYSPLHF. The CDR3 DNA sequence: TGTGCCAGCAGCGGCGGGACAGGCGGGTATTCACCCCTCCACTTT.

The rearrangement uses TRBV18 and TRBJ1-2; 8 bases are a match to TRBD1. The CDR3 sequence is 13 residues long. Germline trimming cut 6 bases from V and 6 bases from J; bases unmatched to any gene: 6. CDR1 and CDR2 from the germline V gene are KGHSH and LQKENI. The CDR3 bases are TGTGCCAGCTCCCCCGGGACAGGAAATGGCTACACCTTC. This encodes CASSPGTGNGYTF.

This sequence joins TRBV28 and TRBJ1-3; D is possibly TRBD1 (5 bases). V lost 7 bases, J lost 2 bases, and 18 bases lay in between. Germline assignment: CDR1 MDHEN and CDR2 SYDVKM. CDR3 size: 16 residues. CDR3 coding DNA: TGTGCCAGCATTCCGGGGGGGTCCCCAACTGGAAACACCATATATTTT. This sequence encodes CASIPGGSPTGNTIYF.

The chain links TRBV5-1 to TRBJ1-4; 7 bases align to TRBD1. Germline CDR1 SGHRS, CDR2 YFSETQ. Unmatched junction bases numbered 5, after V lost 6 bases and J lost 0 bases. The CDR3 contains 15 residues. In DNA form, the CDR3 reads TGCGCCAGCACAAACAGGGGTGCAACTAATGAAAAACTGTTTTTT. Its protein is CASTNRGATNEKLFF.

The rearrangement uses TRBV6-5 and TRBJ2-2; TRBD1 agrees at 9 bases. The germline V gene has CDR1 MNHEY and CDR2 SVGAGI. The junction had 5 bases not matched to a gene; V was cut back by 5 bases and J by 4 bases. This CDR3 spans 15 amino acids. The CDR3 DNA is TGTGCCAGCAGTCCACAGGGGGCGGTCACCGGGGAGCTGTTTTTT. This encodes CASSPQGAVTGELFF.

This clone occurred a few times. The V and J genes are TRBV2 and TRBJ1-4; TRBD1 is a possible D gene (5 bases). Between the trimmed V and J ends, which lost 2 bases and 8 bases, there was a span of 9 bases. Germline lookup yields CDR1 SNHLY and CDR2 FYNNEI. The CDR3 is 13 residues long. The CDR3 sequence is CASSEQGGEKLFF. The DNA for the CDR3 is TGTGCCAGCAGTGAACAGGGTGGGGAAAAACTGTTTTTT.

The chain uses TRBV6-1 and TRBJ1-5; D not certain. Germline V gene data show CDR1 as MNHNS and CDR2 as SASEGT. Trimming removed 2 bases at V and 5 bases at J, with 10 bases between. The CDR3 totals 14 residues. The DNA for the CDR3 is TGTGCCAGCAGTGAATCATACGGTCATCAGCCCCAGCATTTT. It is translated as CASSESYGHQPQHF.

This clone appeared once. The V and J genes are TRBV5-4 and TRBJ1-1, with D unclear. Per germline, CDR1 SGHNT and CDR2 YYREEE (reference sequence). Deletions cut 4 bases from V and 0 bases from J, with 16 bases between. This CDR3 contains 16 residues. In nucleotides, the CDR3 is TGTGCCAGCAGCGACCGGGGTCAGTACATGAACACTGAAGCTTTCTTT. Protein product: CASSDRGQYMNTEAFF. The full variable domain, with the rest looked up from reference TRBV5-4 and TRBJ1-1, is ETGVTQSPTHLIKTRGQQVTLRCSSQSGHNTVSWYQQALGQGPQFIFQYYREEENGRGNFPPRFSGLQFPNYSSELNVNALELDDSALYLCASSDRGQYMNTEAFFGQGTRLTVV.

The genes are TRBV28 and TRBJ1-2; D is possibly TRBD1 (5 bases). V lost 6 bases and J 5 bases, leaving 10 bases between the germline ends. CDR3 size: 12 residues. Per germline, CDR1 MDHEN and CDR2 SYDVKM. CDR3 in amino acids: CASSLPGYGYTF. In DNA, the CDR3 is TGTGCCAGCAGCCTTCCAGGGTATGGCTACACCTTC.

The chain's CDR3 is CASSLAPQGSNQPQHF. The CDR3 DNA sequence: TGCGCCAGCAGCTTGGCCCCACAGGGAAGCAATCAGCCCCAGCATTTT. This chain uses TRBV5-1 with TRBJ1-5, with a weak D call TRBD1 (6 bases). There are 16 residues in the CDR3. Germline V gives CDR1 SGHRS, CDR2 YFSETQ. Trimming cost V 0 bases and J 1 base, with 11 bases left between them. Together with reference TRBV5-1 and TRBJ1-5, the CDR3 gives the full variable domain: KAGVTQTPRYLIKTRGQQVTLSCSPISGHRSVSWYQQTPGQGLQFLFEYFSETQRNKGNFPGRFSGRQFSNSRSEMNVSTLELGDSALYLCASSLAPQGSNQPQHFGDGTRLSIL.

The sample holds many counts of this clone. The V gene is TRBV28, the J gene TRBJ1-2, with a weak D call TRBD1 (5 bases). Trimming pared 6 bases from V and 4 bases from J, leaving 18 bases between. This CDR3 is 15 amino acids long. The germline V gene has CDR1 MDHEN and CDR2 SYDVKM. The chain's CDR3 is CASRDMGGRSYGYTF. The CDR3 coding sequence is TGTGCCAGCAGGGACATGGGAGGTCGAAGCTATGGCTACACCTTC.